Listed below are T cell receptor beta chains from one sample, sequenced in a study of regulatory T cells in long-lasting Graves disease. TCRdb re-derived calls from the multiplex PCR reads in MiXCR, one entry per CDR3 protein. Seen here are roughly 400,000 distinct CDR3 sequences, around 17% observed once, and the top ten hold about a quarter. This sample was also put to use in a study of T cells in Graves' hyperthyroidism and ophthalmopathy.

The sample in question was peripheral blood mononuclear cells (PBMCs), obtained at new diagnosis, from a patient treated with antithyroid drugs. The receptor set was obtained from a woman between 18 and 29 years old with Graves disease. CDR3s include the opening cysteine and the closing phenylalanine or tryptophan. Fields, in order: J gene, clone size, V gene, D gene, CDR3 protein, CDR3 DNA. A D gene is named only where the DNA matches it firmly. The listing skips clone size in some rows; elsewhere it reads once, few, many or a size class.

TRBJ2-3,many,TRBV28,TRBD1,CASSFIATGLRDTQYF,TGTGCCAGCAGTTTTATCGCGACAGGGCTTAGGGATACGCAGTATTTT
TRBJ2-5,many,TRBV27,NA,CASRTKQETQYF,TGTGCCAGCAGAACAAAGCAAGAGACCCAGTACTTC
TRBJ1-4,few,TRBV3-1,NA,CASSQGTGTFGEKLFF,TGTGCCAGCAGCCAAGGAACCGGGACATTTGGTGAAAAACTGTTTTTT
TRBJ1-1,many,TRBV7-9,NA,CACPGGVTTEAFF,TGTGCCTGCCCGGGCGGAGTGACCACTGAAGCTTTCTTT
TRBJ2-1,many,TRBV6-5,NA,CASSYEAYNEQFF,TGTGCCAGCAGTTACGAGGCCTACAATGAGCAGTTCTTC
TRBJ2-2,few,TRBV19,TRBD1,CATAGQAITGELFF,TGTGCCACCGCGGGACAGGCAATCACCGGGGAGCTGTTTTTT
TRBJ2-5,few,TRBV20-1,NA,CSASGGGFGETQYF,TGCAGTGCTAGTGGGGGAGGATTTGGAGAGACCCAGTACTTC
TRBJ2-7,NA,TRBV20-1,TRBD2,CSARSYGGRDPRLYEQYF,TGCAGTGCTAGGAGTTACGGCGGGAGAGACCCTAGACTCTACGAGCAGTACTTC
TRBJ2-3,many,TRBV28,NA,CASTPSDTSLHTDTQYF,TGTGCCAGCACACCCTCTGACACTTCCCTCCACACAGATACGCAGTATTTT
TRBJ2-7,many,TRBV2,NA,CASSVTVYSYEQYF,TGTGCCAGCAGTGTTACAGTCTATTCCTACGAGCAGTACTTC